The 5 T cell receptor beta chains below come from one sample, sequenced in a study of technical replicates of blood from several donors. Some clones are missing from TCRdb's copy, which holds only in-frame ones; the method was immunoSEQ multiplex PCR. The sample has more than 65,000 clones; 95% to 97% are singletons. Sequenced: T cells isolated from PBMCs. The receptors originated from a human donor in good health.

The gene calls are TRBV19 and TRBJ2-7; TRBD2 aligns across 12 bases. CDR3 length: 15 amino acids. The V segment lost 7 bases and the J segment 2 bases; nucleotides outside the gene matches: 6. From germline, CDR1 is LNHDA and CDR2 SQIVND (reference sequence). Here the CDR3 reads CASTLTSGGAYEQYF. CDR3 nucleotide sequence: TGTGCCAGTACCCTGACTAGCGGGGGTGCCTACGAGCAGTACTTC.

The CDR3: CASSYNREGEPQHF. The DNA for the CDR3 is TGTGCCAGCAGTTACAACAGGGAAGGTGAGCCCCAGCATTTT. The chain is built from TRBV6-5 and TRBJ1-5; TRBD1 is a possible D gene (6 bases). The CDR3 spans 14 residues. Germline-derived CDR1 and CDR2 are MNHEY and SVGAGI. With 2 bases removed from V and 8 bases from J, the gap between germline ends came to 13 bases.

The chain recombines TRBV2 with TRBJ2-7; TRBD1 agrees at 9 bases. CDR3 length: 12 residues. Losses at the gene ends were 11 bases for V and 5 bases for J; bases not matched to a gene: 7. Germline loops: CDR1 SNHLY, CDR2 FYNNEI. The CDR3 sequence is CAGGTGQDEQYF. DNA of the CDR3: TGTGCCGGGGGGACAGGGCAGGACGAGCAGTACTTC. The variable domain in full, with the rest retrieved from reference TRBV2 and TRBJ2-7, is EPEVTQTPSHQVTQMGQEVILRCVPISNHLYFYWYRQILGQKVEFLVSFYNNEISEKSEIFDDQFSVERPDGSNFTLKIRSTKLEDSAMYFCAGGTGQDEQYFGPGTRLTVT.

The chain combines TRBV2 with TRBJ2-3, with 12 bases matching TRBD2. Per germline, CDR1 SNHLY and CDR2 FYNNEI. This CDR3 has 16 residues. J was trimmed by 4 bases and V by 6 bases; bases with no gene match: 8. The DNA for the CDR3 is TGTGCCAGCAGGGATACTCTAGCGGGAGGGGCAGATACGCAGTATTTT. This encodes CASRDTLAGGADTQYF.

The rearrangement uses TRBV11-2 and TRBJ2-1, with a tentative D call TRBD2 (6 bases). Per the germline V gene, CDR1 is SGHAT and CDR2 is FQNNGV. This CDR3 region has 15 residues. V dropped 5 bases and J dropped 3 bases, with 14 bases sitting between them. The CDR3 spells CASSRSRERYNEQFF. The CDR3 bases are TGTGCCAGCAGCAGAAGCCGGGAGCGCTACAATGAGCAGTTCTTC.